The 25 T cell receptor beta chains listed next were all sequenced from one sample in a study of early T cells in non-severe SARS-CoV-2 infection. TCRdb independently ran MiXCR on the 5' RACE reads; one entry per CDR3 protein. The table has tens of thousands of distinct CDR3 sequences, roughly 5.7% seen once. Source: whole blood, taken at baseline. These TCRs come from an adult who was a healthcare worker with PCR-confirmed SARS-CoV-2 infection or an uninfected control (not recorded which).

This clonotype was detected many times. The chain recombines TRBV20-1 with TRBJ2-1; D unclear. CDR1 and CDR2 from the germline V gene are DFQATT and SNEGSKA (reference sequence). There are 12 residues in the CDR3. V was clipped by 6 bases and J by 4 bases, with 10 bases between them. CDR3 nucleotides: TGCAGTGCCAATCTAAGATACAATGAGCAGTTCTTC. This encodes CSANLRYNEQFF.

This clonotype has at least ten counts. The chain carries TRBV25-1 and TRBJ2-1; D is unresolved. V lost 4 bases and J lost 7, with 11 bases in between. CDR3 length equals 13 residues. Germline V gives CDR1 MGHDK, CDR2 SYGVNS. The CDR3 loop is CASSAEEPNEQFF. As DNA, the CDR3 is TGTGCCAGCAGTGCCGAGGAACCAAATGAGCAGTTCTTC.

This clonotype appeared many times. The V call is TRBV24-1, the J call TRBJ2-1; 7 positions match TRBD2. V gave up 3 bases and J gave up 12 bases; unmatched junction bases: 4. CDR1 and CDR2 from the germline V gene are KGHDR and SFDVKD. The CDR3 has 12 amino acids. The CDR3 here is CATSDRPGGQFF. The CDR3 DNA reads TGTGCCACCAGTGATCGGCCGGGGGGGCAGTTCTTC.

A few counts support this clonotype. The chain employs TRBV4-1 and TRBJ1-2; the match to TRBD1 covers 7 bases. The germline V gene encodes CDR1 MGHRA and CDR2 YSYEKL. V lost 0 bases, J lost 5 bases, and 3 bases stayed unmatched. The CDR3 runs 14 residues. The CDR3 here is CASSQEGRGYGYTF. The CDR3 region has the DNA TGCGCCAGCAGCCAAGAAGGCAGGGGGTATGGCTACACCTTC.

This clonotype was picked up a small number of times. The J gene is TRBJ2-7, the V gene TRBV5-1; TRBD1 matches at 7 bases. Germline V lookup: CDR1 SGHRS, CDR2 YFSETQ. The CDR3 runs 16 residues. V dropped 0 bases and J dropped 1; count of bases not matched to a gene: 7. The DNA of the CDR3 is TGCGCCAGCAGCTTGGCCCGGGACAGAATGTCCTACGAGCAGTACTTC. It yields the protein CASSLARDRMSYEQYF. Based on the CDR3 plus reference TRBV5-1 and TRBJ2-7, the full variable domain is KAGVTQTPRYLIKTRGQQVTLSCSPISGHRSVSWYQQTPGQGLQFLFEYFSETQRNKGNFPGRFSGRQFSNSRSEMNVSTLELGDSALYLCASSLARDRMSYEQYFGPGTRLTVT.

The chain recombines TRBV29-1 with TRBJ2-2; D unresolved. The CDR3 has 13 amino acids. From germline, CDR1 is SQVTM and CDR2 ANQGSEA. Between the trimmed V and J ends, which lost 6 bases and 0 bases, there was a span of 8 bases. This CDR3 is CSVGRTNTGELFF. As DNA, the CDR3 is TGCAGCGTCGGACGGACGAACACCGGGGAGCTGTTTTTT.

This clonotype was seen at least ten times. The V and J genes are TRBV11-3 and TRBJ2-1, with no clear D. Between the trimmed V and J ends, which lost 1 base and 12 bases, there was a span of 13 bases. Germline lookup yields CDR1 SGHNT and CDR2 YENEEA. The CDR3 loop spans 13 amino acids. The CDR3 here is CASSLGAETGQFF. Written as DNA, the CDR3 is TGTGCCAGCAGCTTAGGGGCAGAAACCGGGCAGTTCTTC.

This clonotype was recorded many times. The chain joins TRBV25-1 to TRBJ2-1; TRBD1 matches 8 bases. Germline loops: CDR1 MGHDK, CDR2 SYGVNS. This CDR3 has 17 amino acids. V shed 7 bases and J 2 bases; nucleotides not matched to a gene: 13. The CDR3 loop reads CASTLGAGGDPYNEQFF. CDR3 sequence (DNA): TGTGCCAGCACCCTCGGAGCAGGGGGCGATCCCTACAATGAGCAGTTCTTC.

Ten or more counts support this clonotype. This chain uses TRBV30 with TRBJ1-2, with D maybe TRBD1 (5 bases). The CDR3 has 16 amino acids. Trimming took off 0 bases at V and 3 bases at J, with 17 bases between the two ends. Germline V CDR1 and CDR2: GTSNPN, SVGIG (reference sequence). The CDR3 coding sequence is TGTGCCTGGAGTGTAAGGGGCACAGGTCTCGACTATGGCTACACCTTC. Its translation is CAWSVRGTGLDYGYTF.

V and J are TRBV10-3 and TRBJ2-1; 8 bases line up with TRBD2. Trimming cost V 7 bases and J 9 bases; bases outside gene matches: 8. The germline V gene encodes CDR1 ENHRY and CDR2 SYGVKD. The CDR3 consists of 13 residues. DNA for the CDR3: TGTGCCATCACCCGGGAGGGCCTCAGTGAGCAGTTCTTC. Translated, it gives CAITREGLSEQFF.

V is TRBV5-1 and J is TRBJ1-5, with D unresolved. Deletions cut 2 bases from V and 1 base from J, with 10 bases between. Germline CDR1 SGHRS, CDR2 YFSETQ. This CDR3 contains 15 residues. As DNA, the CDR3 is TGCGCCAGCAGCTTAGTACCGGGGAGCAATCAGCCCCAGCATTTT. Residues: CASSLVPGSNQPQHF.

This clonotype was detected ten times or more. The rearrangement uses TRBV6-5 and TRBJ2-7, with D possibly being TRBD2 (5 bases). V lost 6 bases and J 3 bases, leaving 15 bases between the germline ends. CDR3 size: 14 residues. Germline CDR1 MNHEY, CDR2 SVGAGI. CDR3 in amino acids: CASSEGAGHYEQYF. The CDR3 nucleotides read TGTGCCAGCAGCGAAGGTGCGGGCCACTACGAGCAGTACTTC.

This clonotype came up a few times. The chain joins TRBV5-1 to TRBJ2-7, with D perhaps being TRBD1 or TRBD2 (5 bases each). CDR1 and CDR2 (germline): SGHRS, YFSETQ. The V end was cut by 0 bases, the J end by 1 base, with 11 bases between. This CDR3 has 15 residues. The CDR3 DNA follows: TGCGCCAGCAGCTTGGAATGGGACCGGTCCTACGAGCAGTACTTC. Protein: CASSLEWDRSYEQYF.

Many counts were recorded for this clonotype. This chain joins TRBV30 and TRBJ1-5; D is perhaps TRBD1 (6 bases). The CDR3 runs to 14 residues. Germline V CDR1 and CDR2: GTSNPN, SVGIG (reference sequence). The V and J ends lost 2 bases and 7 bases respectively, with 15 bases between them. Written as DNA, the CDR3 is TGTGCCTGGAGTCGGGGGCGGCAGGGCCAGCCCCAGCATTTT. Translating it yields CAWSRGRQGQPQHF.

This clonotype was found many times. This sequence joins TRBV10-3 and TRBJ2-5; no firm D call. The CDR3 runs to 12 residues. Trimming shortened V by 0 bases and J by 5 bases, and 4 bases separated the two germline ends. Germline-derived CDR1 and CDR2 are ENHRY and SYGVKD. CDR3 coding DNA: TGTGCCATCAGTGAGTCCGGGGAGACCCAGTACTTC. Translated: CAISESGETQYF.

On this clonotype: It may be a read error: a sequence one base away is much more abundant. The chain is built from TRBV5-1 and TRBJ2-5; no reliable D call. Per the germline V gene, CDR1 is SGHRS and CDR2 is YFSETQ. The CDR3 consists of 13 residues. The CDR3 protein is CANSLWTRETQYF. The CDR3 DNA is TGCGCCAACAGCTTGTGGACCAGAGAGACCCAGTACTTC. Filled out from reference TRBV5-1 and TRBJ2-5, the complete variable domain reads KAGVTQTPRYLIKTRGQQVTLSCSPISGHRSVSWYQQTPGQGLQFLFEYFSETQRNKGNFPGRFSGRQFSNSRSEMNVSTLELGDSALYLCANSLWTRETQYFGPGTRLLVL.

This clonotype was seen many times. This rearrangement joins TRBV4-1 to TRBJ2-1; 13 nucleotides line up with TRBD2. Germline trimming cut 1 base from V and 7 bases from J; bases unmatched to any gene: 4. This CDR3 is built from 16 residues. CDR1 is MGHRA, CDR2 YSYEKL, per germline. The CDR3 DNA is TGCGCCAGCAGCCAAGTACTAGCGGGAGGGGAAAATGAGCAGTTCTTC. The encoded protein is CASSQVLAGGENEQFF.

This clonotype was seen repeatedly, ten times or more. V is TRBV7-2 and J is TRBJ2-1; D is possibly TRBD2 (5 bases). The CDR3 spans 15 residues. Trimming removed 1 base from V and 4 bases from J, with 11 bases in between. Germline CDR1 is SGHTA and CDR2 is FQGNSA. CDR3 loop: CASSLGTGRYNEQFF. In DNA form, the CDR3 reads TGTGCCAGCAGCTTAGGGACTGGTCGATACAATGAGCAGTTCTTC.

The V gene is TRBV29-1, the J gene TRBJ1-5; D is undetermined. Trimming stripped 6 bases from V and 1 base from J, with 16 bases between. The CDR3 spans 15 residues. Germline loops: CDR1 SQVTM, CDR2 ANQGSEA. In DNA, the CDR3 is TGCAGCGTCACCCAGTCATCGGGAAGCAATCAGCCCCAGCATTTT. It codes for CSVTQSSGSNQPQHF.

This clonotype was detected many times. A junction end diverges from the germline sequence, so it may reflect a read error. This chain connects TRBV7-7 to TRBJ2-2, with D perhaps matching TRBD1 (6 bases). The CDR3 covers 14 residues. The V gene's germline CDR1 is SSHAT and CDR2 FNYEAQ (reference sequence). DNA for the CDR3: TGTGCTAGCAGCTCCCTACAGGGATCCGGGGAGCTGTTTTTT. Its translation: CASSSLQGSGELFF.

This clonotype was counted only a few times. The CDR3 is CASRPSGTPNSPLHF. The CDR3 region has the DNA TGTGCCAGCAGACCGTCCGGGACCCCGAATTCACCCCTCCACTTT. The J gene is TRBJ1-6, the V gene TRBV27; perhaps TRBD1 as D (5 bases). The ends were cut back, 6 bases at V and 7 bases at J, with 16 bases in the middle. CDR1 MNHEY and CDR2 SMNVEV come from the germline V gene (reference sequence). The CDR3 is made up of 15 amino acids.

This clonotype was found a few times. V and J are TRBV24-1 and TRBJ2-3, with TRBD1 matching over 8 bases. Germline V gene data show CDR1 as KGHDR and CDR2 as SFDVKD. The CDR3 has 19 residues. Trimming at V came to 3 bases and at J to 0 bases, leaving 13 bases not matched to a gene. This CDR3 reads CATSDPRKPNRGSTDTQYF. Written as DNA, the CDR3 is TGTGCCACCAGTGATCCACGAAAGCCTAACAGGGGGAGCACAGATACGCAGTATTTT.

This chain connects TRBV12-3 or TRBV12-4 to TRBJ2-7; 9 bases are a match to TRBD2. The CDR3 loop spans 16 amino acids. The junction had 10 bases not matched to a gene; V was cut back by 7 bases and J by 0 bases. The CDR3 region is CASTHGGSGSSYEQYF. Written as DNA, the CDR3 is TGTGCCAGCACGCACGGGGGTAGCGGGAGCTCCTACGAGCAGTACTTC.

This clonotype was observed at least ten times. J is TRBJ1-4 and V is TRBV6-6, with D unclear. Trimming took off 5 bases at V and 0 bases at J, with 10 bases between the two ends. Germline-derived CDR1 and CDR2 are MNHNY and SVGAGI (reference sequence). This CDR3 comprises 15 residues. The CDR3 loop is CASSPTLATNEKLFF. DNA for the CDR3: TGTGCCAGCAGTCCGACTCTAGCAACTAATGAAAAACTGTTTTTT.

This clonotype was observed at least ten times. This rearrangement joins TRBV29-1 to TRBJ2-1, with 13 bases lining up with TRBD2. Looked up from germline, CDR1 is SQVTM and CDR2 is ANQGSEA. The ends lost 4 bases at V and 6 bases at J; junction bases unmatched: 6. This CDR3 has 15 residues. The CDR3 region has the DNA TGCAGCGTTGGGACTAGCGGGAGTATTCCCAATGAGCAGTTCTTC. Residues: CSVGTSGSIPNEQFF.